The clone carrying this T cell receptor (beta chain) was observed at least ten times. Antigen unknown. The entry originates in a study of T cell repertoires in cytomegalovirus infection. CDR1 SGHTA and CDR2 FQGNSA come from the germline V gene. CDR3 length: 15 residues. V was trimmed by 7 bases and J by 3 bases, leaving 19 bases between them. In TCRdb, the reads were re-called with MiXCR into one record per CDR3 protein. The repertoire holds approximately 180,000 distinct CDR3 sequences, with approximately 19% as singletons. Study-level findings and limits: Clonotype analysis showed dominance of the ex vivo response by HLA-C-restricted CMV-specific TCR beta clonotypes.

This clonotype originated in a human donor in good health (CMV status not recorded). Some clones in this sample may be carry-over from other donors' samples. The chain combines TRBV7-2 with TRBJ2-7; D call uncertain. Sequencing input: PBMCs. CDR3 DNA sequence: TGTGCCAGCACTCCTATCCGAGACCCGGGCTACGAGCAGTACTTC. Residues: CASTPIRDPGYEQYF. Using reference TRBV7-2 and TRBJ2-7 for the parts outside the CDR3, the full variable domain is GAGVSQSPSNKVTEKGKDVELRCDPISGHTALYWYRQSLGQGLEFLIYFQGNSAPDKSGLPSDRFSAERTGGSVSTLTIQRTQQEDSAVYLCASTPIRDPGYEQYFGPGTRLTVT.